Below, 8 T cell receptor beta chains from the same sample are listed, as sequenced in a study of blood T cell repertoires in COVID-19. Using immunoSEQ multiplex PCR, the repertoire was profiled, and TCRdb retains in-frame clones only, with some absent. The sample gives some 190,000 clones, roughly three quarters of which show up once; around a sixth is in the top ten. The sequenced sample was PBMCs or T cells enriched from blood (not recorded which). Receptors were obtained from a woman aged 50 to 65 with acute COVID-19.

This chain joins TRBV7-8 and TRBJ1-1; D may be TRBD1 (5 bases). The CDR3 has 15 residues. The germline V and J ends were trimmed by 2 bases and 1 base, with 11 bases remaining between them. In germline, CDR1 is SGHVS, CDR2 FQNEAQ. Here the CDR3 reads CASSLQQVPNTEAFF. CDR3 bases: TGTGCCAGCAGCTTACAACAGGTTCCGAACACTGAAGCTTTCTTT.

The rearrangement uses TRBV19 and TRBJ1-4; no firm D call. The CDR3 is 16 amino acids. V was pared by 7 bases and J by 3 bases, with 18 bases between. The germline V gene encodes CDR1 LNHDA and CDR2 SQIVND (reference sequence). CDR3 protein: CASTGGYRAANEKLFF. The CDR3, as DNA: TGTGCCAGTACCGGCGGGTACCGGGCAGCTAATGAAAAACTGTTTTTT.

The chain has TRBV4-1 and TRBJ2-2; D gene ambiguous. The V end lost 2 bases, the J end lost 2 bases, and 6 bases lay between the germline ends. The germline gives CDR1 MGHRA, CDR2 YSYEKL. The CDR3 has 14 residues. This CDR3 reads CASSQPGNTGELFF. CDR3 in DNA: TGCGCCAGCAGCCAACCAGGCAACACCGGGGAGCTGTTTTTT.

The gene calls are TRBV5-1 and TRBJ2-3; tentative D call: TRBD2 (6 bases). Trimming took 4 bases from V and 1 from J, leaving 10 bases between them. Per the germline V gene, CDR1 is SGHRS and CDR2 is YFSETQ. The length of the CDR3 is 14 residues. Written as DNA, the CDR3 is TGCGCCAGCAGCCCGGGGGATCGCACAGATACGCAGTATTTT. Protein sequence: CASSPGDRTDTQYF.

The chain has TRBV15 and TRBJ1-4; D unclear. CDR3 length: 16 residues. V dropped 0 bases and J dropped 0 bases, with 8 bases sitting between them. Germline CDR1 reads LNHNV; CDR2 reads YYDKDF (reference sequence). CDR3 sequence reads: CATSRDRGATNEKLFF. Here the CDR3 DNA reads TGTGCCACCAGCAGAGATCGAGGAGCAACTAATGAAAAACTGTTTTTT.

The chain combines TRBV24-1 with TRBJ2-2; D may be TRBD1 (6 bases). V shed 4 bases and J shed 4 bases, with 15 bases lying between them. This CDR3 is 16 amino acids long. The germline CDR1 and CDR2 sequences are KGHDR and SFDVKD. CDR3 bases: TGTGCCACCAGTGACCCCAAACAGGGTACCACCGGGGAGCTGTTTTTT. It specifies CATSDPKQGTTGELFF.

The chain has TRBV3-1 (or the pseudogene TRBV3-2) and TRBJ1-2; 10 nucleotides agree with TRBD1. J lost 4 bases, V lost 1 base, and 0 bases had no gene match. The CDR3 covers 14 residues. Per the germline V gene, CDR1 is LGHDT and CDR2 is YNNKEL (reference sequence). The CDR3 spells CASSQGQGAYGYTF. CDR3 nucleotides: TGTGCCAGCAGCCAAGGACAGGGGGCCTATGGCTACACCTTC.

The rearrangement joins TRBV2 to TRBJ1-6; D may be TRBD1 (5 bases). The V gene's germline CDR1 is SNHLY and CDR2 FYNNEI. The CDR3 runs 13 residues. The V and J ends lost 3 bases and 9 bases respectively, with 9 bases between them. The CDR3 loop is CASSDREGSPLHF. The CDR3 DNA follows: TGTGCCAGCAGTGACAGGGAGGGTTCACCCCTCCACTTT.